This T cell receptor beta chain was observed in a study of CD8 T cells in Susac syndrome. An input of roughly 0.45 to 1 ug of RNA was subjected to reverse transcription using random hexamers. With immunoSEQ multiplex PCR, TCR beta CDR3 was amplified across 54 Vbeta and 13 Jbeta. Via MiXCR, TCRdb re-called the immunoSEQ multiplex PCR reads, giving one row per CDR3 protein. The sample yields some 300,000 distinct CDR3 sequences, approximately 81% seen once. Trimming removed 0 bases from V and 7 bases from J, with 7 bases in between. This CDR3 has 13 amino acids. Germline values: CDR1 MNHEY, CDR2 SMNVEV (reference sequence). TEMRA cells were FACS-enriched, and CD8+ and CD4+ T cells were isolated negatively.

The specimen was CD8+ T cells from PBMCs. This TCR derives from a human donor with multiple sclerosis. The chain is built from TRBV27 and TRBJ1-5; D is unresolved. CDR3: CASSLSRQQPQHF. Here the CDR3 DNA reads TGTGCCAGCAGTTTATCGCGGCAACAGCCCCAGCATTTT.